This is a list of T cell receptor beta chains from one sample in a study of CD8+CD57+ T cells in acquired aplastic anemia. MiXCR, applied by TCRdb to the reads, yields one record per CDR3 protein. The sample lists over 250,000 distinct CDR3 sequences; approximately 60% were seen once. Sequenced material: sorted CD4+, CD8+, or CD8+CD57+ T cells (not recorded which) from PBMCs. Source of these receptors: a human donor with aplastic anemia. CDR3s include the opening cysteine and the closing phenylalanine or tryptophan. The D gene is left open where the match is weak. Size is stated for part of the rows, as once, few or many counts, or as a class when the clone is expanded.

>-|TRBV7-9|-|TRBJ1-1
TGTGCCAGCAGCACCCGCCCCGGTGAGGCTTTCTTT
CASSTRPGEAFF
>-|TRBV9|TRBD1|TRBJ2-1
TGTGCCAGCAGCGCCACCGGGACAGGACAACACAATGAGCGGTTCTTC
CASSATGTGQHNERFF
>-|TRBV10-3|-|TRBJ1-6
TGTGCCAGCAGGGGAGACTATAATTCACCCCTCCACTTT
CASRGDYNSPLHF
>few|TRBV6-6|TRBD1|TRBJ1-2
TGTGCCAGCACCCCAGAGACAGGGGTTAACTATGGCTACACCTTC
CASTPETGVNYGYTF
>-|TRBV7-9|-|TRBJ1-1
TGCGCCAGCAGCGAATATCACACCAACACTGAAGCTTTCTTT
CASSEYHTNTEAFF
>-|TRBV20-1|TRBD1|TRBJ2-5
TGCAGTGCTAGAAGAGGGACAGTCCAAGAGACCCAGTACTTC
CSARRGTVQETQYF
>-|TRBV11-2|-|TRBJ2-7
TGTGCCAGCAGCTTCCGAAGGGACTACGAGCAGTACTTC
CASSFRRDYEQYF
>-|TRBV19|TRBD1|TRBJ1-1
TGTGCCAGTAGTATGTGGCGGGACAGGGTTGAAGCTTTCTTT
CASSMWRDRVEAFF
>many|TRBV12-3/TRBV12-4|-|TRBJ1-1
TGTGCCAGCAGGAAAATGGACGCAAACACTGAAGCTTTCTTT
CASRKMDANTEAFF
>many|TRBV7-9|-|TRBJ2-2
TGTGCCAGCAGACTAATCCTCGACACCGGGGAGCTGTTTTTT
CASRLILDTGELFF
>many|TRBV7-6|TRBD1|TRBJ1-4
TGTGCCAGCAGCTTAGCTCCGAATGAGGGACAGTTCTATTTT
CASSLAPNEGQFYF
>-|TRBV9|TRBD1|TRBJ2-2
TGTGCCAGCAGCGCAACAGGGGCTCCCACCGGGGAGCTGTTTTTT
CASSATGAPTGELFF
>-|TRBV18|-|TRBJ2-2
TGTGCCAGCTCACCAGGGCTAGCAGGGGCCACCGGGGAGCTGTTTTTT
CASSPGLAGATGELFF
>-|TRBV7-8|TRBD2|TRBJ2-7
TGTGCCAGCAACGATGCGGGGGGACCCGACGAGCAGTACTTC
CASNDAGGPDEQYF
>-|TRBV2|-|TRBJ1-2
TGTGCCAGCAGTGAACACCGGGGGCGAGGATTCGGCTACACCTTC
CASSEHRGRGFGYTF
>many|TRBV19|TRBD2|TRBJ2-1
TGTGCCAGTAAGAGACTAGCGGGAGGCTACAATGAGCAGTTCTTC
CASKRLAGGYNEQFF
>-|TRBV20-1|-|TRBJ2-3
TGCAGTGCTATCTTTAAGGGTACGCAGTATTTT
CSAIFKGTQYF
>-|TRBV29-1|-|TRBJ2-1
TGCAGCGTTGAGTCAAGTTACAATGAGCAGTTCTTC
CSVESSYNEQFF
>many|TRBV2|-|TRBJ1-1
TGTGCCAGCAGATGGGGAGGATCCCAAACTGAAGCTTTCTTT
CASRWGGSQTEAFF
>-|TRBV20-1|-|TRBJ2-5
TGCAGTGCTATCCCCAGGGGTCAAGAGACCCAGTACTTC
CSAIPRGQETQYF
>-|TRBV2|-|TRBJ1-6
TGTGCCAGCAGCGTGGCAGGGCTCCCATCACCCCTCCACTTT
CASSVAGLPSPLHF
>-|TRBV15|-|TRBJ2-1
TGTGCCACCAGCAGACGCTTTCGTGGGGCCTCGTTCAATGAGCAGTTCTTC
CATSRRFRGASFNEQFF
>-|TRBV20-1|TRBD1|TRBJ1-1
TGCAGTGCTAGAGGTCACAGGGGGTCCACTGAAGCCTTCTTT
CSARGHRGSTEAFF
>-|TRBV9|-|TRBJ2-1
TGTGCCAGCAGCGTAGGGTCCAATGAGCAGTTCTTC
CASSVGSNEQFF
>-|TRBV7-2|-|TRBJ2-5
TGTGCCAGCAGCTTAGGGGTGGCAGGATGGGGGCAAGAGACCCAGTACTTC
CASSLGVAGWGQETQYF
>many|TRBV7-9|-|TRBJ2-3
TGTGCCAGCAGCTTAGCGACTTGGGGGAGTACAGATACGCAGTATTTT
CASSLATWGSTDTQYF
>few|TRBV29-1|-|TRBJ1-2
TGCAGCGTTGATAAGGGGAATGGCTACACCTTC
CSVDKGNGYTF
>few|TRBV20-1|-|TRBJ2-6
TGCAGTGCTAGAGAGGGGGCCAACGTCCTGACTTTC
CSAREGANVLTF
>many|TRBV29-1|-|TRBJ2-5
TGCAGCGTTTCGGAGTTCCAGGAGACCCAGTACTTC
CSVSEFQETQYF
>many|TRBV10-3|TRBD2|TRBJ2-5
TGTGCCTCCAGTGCTAGCGGGGCCCAAGAGACCCAGTACTTC
CASSASGAQETQYF
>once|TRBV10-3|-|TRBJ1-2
TGTGCCATCAGTGAGGGTGACAATCGCTATGGCTACACCTTC
CAISEGDNRYGYTF
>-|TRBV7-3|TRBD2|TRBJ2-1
TGTGCCAGCAGCCTTAGCGGGGGGTTCCTCTCCTACAATGAGCAGTTCTTC
CASSLSGGFLSYNEQFF
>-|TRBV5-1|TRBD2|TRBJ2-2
TGCGCCAGCAGCTTGAGCGGGAGCGACACCGGGGAGCTGTTTTTT
CASSLSGSDTGELFF
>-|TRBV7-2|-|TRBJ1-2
TGTGCCAGCAGCCATAGCGGATACACCGGGGATCGTCTCCTCTTC
CASSHSGYTGDRLLF
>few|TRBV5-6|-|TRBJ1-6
TGTGCCAGCAGCTTGCCCGACAGCCCAGCCGAGCCCCTCCACTTT
CASSLPDSPAEPLHF
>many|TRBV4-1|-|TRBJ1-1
TGCGCCAGCAGCCAAGATAATGGGGGGCGGACTGAAGCTTTCTTT
CASSQDNGGRTEAFF
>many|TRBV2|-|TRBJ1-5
TGTGCCAGCAGTTACTCTGGGGGCAGGTATCAGCCCCAGCATTTT
CASSYSGGRYQPQHF
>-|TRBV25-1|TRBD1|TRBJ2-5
TGTGCCAGCAGTGCAATCGGACAGGGAAGAGAGACCCAGTACTTC
CASSAIGQGRETQYF
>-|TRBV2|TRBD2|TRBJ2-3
TGTGCCAGCAGTTTAGCGGGGGTCATCACAGATACGCAGTATTTT
CASSLAGVITDTQYF
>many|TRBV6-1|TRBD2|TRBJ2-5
TGTGCCAGCAGGGGGGGACTAGCCGCCCAAGAGACCCAGTACTTC
CASRGGLAAQETQYF
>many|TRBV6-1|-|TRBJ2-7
TGTGCCAGCAGTGATGACGAGCAGTACTTC
CASSDDEQYF